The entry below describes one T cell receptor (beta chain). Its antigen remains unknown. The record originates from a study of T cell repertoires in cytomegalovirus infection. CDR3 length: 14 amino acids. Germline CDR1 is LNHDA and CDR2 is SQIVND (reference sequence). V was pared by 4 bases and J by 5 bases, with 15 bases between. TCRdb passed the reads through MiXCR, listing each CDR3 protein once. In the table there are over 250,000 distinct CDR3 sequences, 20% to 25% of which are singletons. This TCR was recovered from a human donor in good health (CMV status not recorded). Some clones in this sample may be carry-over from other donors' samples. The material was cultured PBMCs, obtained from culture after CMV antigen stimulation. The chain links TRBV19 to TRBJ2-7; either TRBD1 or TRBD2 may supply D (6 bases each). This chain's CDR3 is CASSTGTIADEQYF. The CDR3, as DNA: TGTGCCAGTAGTACCGGGACAATAGCGGACGAGCAGTACTTC. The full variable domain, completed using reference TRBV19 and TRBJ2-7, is DGGITQSPKYLFRKEGQNVTLSCEQNLNHDAMYWYRQDPGQGLRLIYYSQIVNDFQKGDIAEGYSVSREKKESFPLTVTSAQKNPTAFYLCASSTGTIADEQYFGPGTRLTVT.